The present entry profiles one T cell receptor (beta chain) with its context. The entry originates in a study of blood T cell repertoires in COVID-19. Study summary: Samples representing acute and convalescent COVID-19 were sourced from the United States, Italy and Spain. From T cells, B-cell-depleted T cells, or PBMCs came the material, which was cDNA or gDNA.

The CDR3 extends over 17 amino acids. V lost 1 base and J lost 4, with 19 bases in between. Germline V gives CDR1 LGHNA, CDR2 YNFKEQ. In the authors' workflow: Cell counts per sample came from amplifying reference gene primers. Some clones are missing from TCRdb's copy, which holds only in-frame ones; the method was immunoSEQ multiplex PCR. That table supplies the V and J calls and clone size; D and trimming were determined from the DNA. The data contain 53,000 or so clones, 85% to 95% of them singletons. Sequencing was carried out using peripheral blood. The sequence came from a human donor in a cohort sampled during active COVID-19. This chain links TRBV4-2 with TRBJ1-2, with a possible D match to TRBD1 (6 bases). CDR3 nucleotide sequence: TGTGCCAGCAGCCAAGTGGATCAGGGTATGACAGGCTATGGCTACACCTTC. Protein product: CASSQVDQGMTGYGYTF.